This T cell receptor (beta chain) is from a study of cytomegalovirus exposure and HLA in healthy donors. Study-level results: The investigators catalogued some 160 TCR beta chains as cytomegalovirus-associated.

As for this clone: Its antigen remains unknown.

It was the approximately 120-subject validation cohort, separate from the 666-subject first cohort, to which the donors belonged. The CDR3 is made up of 13 amino acids. The assay was immunoSEQ multiplex PCR, and TCRdb's table has in-frame clones only and misses some. The sample records fewer than 150,000 clones, around 87% being singletons. The V gene is TRBV21-1, the J gene TRBJ2-7; the table names TRBD1, a call not compared with the DNA. TRBV21-1 is a pseudogene locus. Sequenced sample: PBMCs. The receptor's source is a man between 18 and 35 years old in good health and CMV-seropositive. CDR3 in amino acids: CASSIQGSYEQYF. CDR3 DNA: TGTGCCAGCAGCATTCAGGGCTCCTACGAGCAGTACTTC.